The clone carrying this T cell receptor beta chain was seen just once. Antigen unknown. What was sequenced were expressed TCRB transcripts, since all of the isolated RNA had been reverse transcribed. Sequencing used immunoSEQ multiplex PCR; TCRdb keeps in-frame clones, though not all of them. In the table there are 15,000 to 19,000 clones, 40% to 45% of which are singletons. These data come from a study of beta chain features in type 1 diabetes. Study-wide background: Examined across all samples were around 110 million sorted cells.

Germline CDR1 reads SGHRS; CDR2 reads YFSETQ. This CDR3 comprises 15 residues. V gave up 3 bases and J gave up 10 bases, with 20 bases separating them. Findings of the study overall: Sequencing from cDNA could over-represent high-TCR-expressing cells.

In total, each donor contributed a single heparinised blood draw that averaged roughly 110 mL. The receptor's source is a woman in her 40s in good health. This chain uses TRBV5-1 with TRBJ2-1; D is possibly TRBD2 (6 bases). Sequenced input: stem cell memory CD4+ T cells from blood. The CDR3 DNA reads as TGCGCCAGCAGCTCCCAAAGGGGAGGCCTCAGAGAGCAGTTCTTC. Its translation: CASSSQRGGLREQFF.